This T cell receptor (beta chain) emerged from a study of blood T cell repertoires in COVID-19 (dated by TCRdb to about 2020). For the study in its entirety: Samples covering the acute and convalescent phases of COVID-19 were provided by collaborators in the United States, Italy and Spain. Where HLA class I and class II types were available, the types were taken from metadata supplied by the sample provider, not from assay-based typing. The prospective study material was composed of cDNA or gDNA derived from T cells, B-cell-depleted T cells, or PBMCs. A freely available public database, intended as a resource for researchers studying the immune response to SARS-CoV-2, is where the repertoires were released. Samples came from the ongoing ImmuneRACE study (first 160 participants) plus 1,254 subjects from 6 global collaborators. The dataset comprised deeply sampled blood TCRbeta repertoires from subjects exposed to, actively infected with, or recovered from COVID-19. The sample metadata nearly always contained a de-identified subject ID, COVID-19 status, age in years and sex.

On this clone: Its antigen has not been determined. Base qualities are missing; no much larger clone stands one base away.

The immunoSEQ Assay, a bias-controlled multiplex PCR, was used to amplify TCRbeta CDR3 regions from genomic DNA. The authors processed their data as follows. Nucleated cell counts per sample were estimated from amplification of reference gene primers within the assay. To quantify the absolute abundance of each unique TCRbeta CDR3 rearrangement, sequence reads were collapsed and filtered. For each sample, productive Simpson clonality was calculated as the square root of Simpson's diversity index over productive rearrangements. Here the immuneACCESS table is served through TCRdb, limited to in-frame sequences with V and J called. Missing clones are a known gap in these copies; in checked studies unresolved V genes cover under half, and the rest lacks a known reason. V and J calls and clone size are as listed in that table; D and trimming were resolved from the DNA. Counted in this sample were about 400,000 clones; around 87% of them appeared once. The ten largest clones add up to around 3% of the sample.

Findings and caveats that apply to the study as a whole: The amount of clinical and demographic metadata varied by source and participant and was provided uncurated.

Whole blood was collected in K2EDTA tubes by collaborating institutions according to the institutions' own protocols. For TCRbeta analysis, collaborator samples were shipped as frozen whole blood, as isolated PBMCs, or as DNA extracted from either sample type. What was sequenced was peripheral blood. This receptor was taken from a human donor in a cohort sampled during active COVID-19.

The encoded CDR3 is CSVERGETQYF. In nucleotide form, the sequence is TGCAGCGTTGAGAGGGGGGAGACCCAGTACTTC. The rearranged chain carries TRBV29-1 and TRBJ2-5, with TRBD1 perhaps the D gene, on 6 matching bases. V is cut by 3 bases and J by 5 bases, and the space between the germline ends is 7 bases. According to the germline V gene, CDR1 reads SQVTM and CDR2 reads ANQGSEA. Counted from cysteine to phenylalanine, this CDR3 has 11 amino acids. Only CDR3 DNA remains: 33 bases, in frame from the first base.